Listed here are 18 T cell receptor beta chains from one sample, sequenced in a study of cytomegalovirus exposure and HLA in healthy donors. The study ran its PCR with 60 Vbeta and 13 Jbeta primers. Sequencing used immunoSEQ multiplex PCR; TCRdb keeps in-frame clones, though not all of them. The profile shows 90,000 to 150,000 clones, roughly 60% of them singletons. Sample: PBMCs. The receptor source for this set is a man aged 35 to 55 in good health and CMV-seropositive.

This sequence joins TRBV7-2 and TRBJ1-4, with a tentative D call TRBD1 (5 bases). V shed 1 base and J shed 10 bases, with 16 bases lying between them. The CDR3 consists of 15 residues. Germline V gene sequence: CDR1 SGHTA, CDR2 FQGNSA. In nucleotides, the CDR3 is TGTGCCAGCAGCTTAGTTGCGGGGGGTGAGGGAAAACTGTTTTTT. This codes for CASSLVAGGEGKLFF.

The chain employs TRBV13 and TRBJ2-5, with 7 positions matching TRBD2. The CDR3 is made up of 17 amino acids. V trimming: 1 base; J trimming: 0 bases; junction bases outside the gene matches: 8. Germline CDR1 is PRHDT and CDR2 is FYEKMQ (reference sequence). CDR3 sequence: CASSLEAAGGYQETQYF. The DNA for the CDR3 is TGTGCCAGCAGCTTAGAAGCGGCCGGGGGGTACCAAGAGACCCAGTACTTC.

V is TRBV11-1 and J is TRBJ2-2; D call uncertain. Germline V lookup: CDR1 SGHAT, CDR2 FQDESV (reference sequence). V lost 5 bases and J 1 base, leaving 11 bases between the germline ends. This CDR3 spans 15 amino acids. This CDR3 is CASSNPWQNTGELFF. The CDR3 bases are TGTGCCAGCAGCAATCCTTGGCAGAACACCGGGGAGCTGTTTTTT.

This clone was counted a single time. The chain combines TRBV19 with TRBJ2-1; TRBD1 matches 10 bases. Germline V gene lookup returns CDR1 LNHDA and CDR2 SQIVND (reference sequence). Trimming cost V 6 bases and J 9 bases; bases outside gene matches: 11. The CDR3 is made up of 15 amino acids. The DNA of the CDR3 is TGTGCCAGTAGGGAAACCGGGACAGGGGCGGGTGAGCAGTTCTTC. This codes for CASRETGTGAGEQFF.

This sequence joins TRBV25-1 and TRBJ2-5, with 7 nucleotides matching TRBD2. The J call may be faulty, since TRBJ2-7 better matches the DNA end. CDR3 length: 15 residues. CDR1 and CDR2 from the germline V gene are MGHDK and SYGVNS. CDR3: CASSESGGRYYEQYF. For the CDR3, the DNA is TGTGCCAGCAGTGAATCGGGAGGAAGGTACTACGAGCAGTACTTC.

V usage is TRBV7-3 and J usage is TRBJ1-6; D unresolved. The length of the CDR3 is 14 residues. In germline, CDR1 is SGHTA, CDR2 FQGTGA. Trimming removed 8 bases at V and 4 bases at J, with 12 bases between. The CDR3 region has the DNA TGTGCCAGCGGCGAGACGGGATATAATTCACCCCTCCACTTT. Protein product: CASGETGYNSPLHF.

The chain couples TRBV4-1 to TRBJ1-5; TRBD1 agrees at 10 bases. The germline gives CDR1 MGHRA, CDR2 YSYEKL. This CDR3 contains 17 residues. J was trimmed by 7 bases and V by 0 bases; bases with no gene match: 9. The CDR3 DNA follows: TGCGCCAGCAGCCAAGACCCGACAGGGGGCGGATGGCAGCCCCAGCATTTT. Translated, it gives CASSQDPTGGGWQPQHF.

The rearrangement joins TRBV5-4 to TRBJ2-5, with D maybe TRBD2 (5 bases). This CDR3 has 15 residues. Germline values: CDR1 SGHNT, CDR2 YYREEE (reference sequence). With 1 base removed from V and 1 base from J, the gap between germline ends came to 11 bases. CDR3 sequence (DNA): TGTGCCAGCAGCTTGATGGCGGGCGGCCAAGAGACCCAGTACTTC. It is translated as CASSLMAGGQETQYF.

V is TRBV5-1 and J is TRBJ2-3, with TRBD1 matching over 9 bases. Looked up from germline, CDR1 is SGHRS and CDR2 is YFSETQ. Trimming cost V 5 bases and J 6 bases; bases outside gene matches: 10. The CDR3 loop spans 15 amino acids. The CDR3 loop reads CASSVMGDRADTQYF. CDR3 nucleotides: TGCGCCAGCAGTGTAATGGGGGACAGGGCTGATACGCAGTATTTT.

The chain has TRBV7-2 and TRBJ1-3; D gene uncertain. Germline CDR1 is SGHTA and CDR2 is FQGNSA. The V end lost 3 bases, the J end lost 4 bases, and 7 bases lay between the germline ends. The CDR3 has 13 residues. The DNA for the CDR3 is TGTGCCAGCAGCTTCGCCGAGGGAAACACCATATATTTT. It encodes CASSFAEGNTIYF.

This clone was counted between two and nine times. V usage is TRBV7-9 and J usage is TRBJ1-1; D might be TRBD1 (6 bases). The CDR3 covers 14 residues. Per germline, CDR1 SEHNR and CDR2 FQNEAQ (reference sequence). Trimming removed 3 bases at V and 1 base at J, with 9 bases between. The CDR3 DNA sequence: TGTGCCAGCAGCTTCCAGGGGAAGAACACTGAAGCTTTCTTT. This encodes CASSFQGKNTEAFF.

A single count supports this clone. The chain is built from TRBV13 and TRBJ2-7, with 7 nucleotides matching TRBD2. The germline V gene encodes CDR1 PRHDT and CDR2 FYEKMQ (reference sequence). CDR3 length: 17 residues. V lost 0 bases and J lost 0; bases outside the gene matches: 8. For the CDR3, the DNA is TGTGCCAGCAGCTTAGGAGCGGGGCAGGGTAGCTCCTACGAGCAGTACTTC. Translated: CASSLGAGQGSSYEQYF.

The chain carries TRBV18 and TRBJ2-3; 10 bases fit TRBD2. The V segment lost 0 bases and the J segment 4 bases; nucleotides outside the gene matches: 7. Per the germline V gene, CDR1 is KGHSH and CDR2 is LQKENI. The CDR3 has 17 amino acids. CDR3 in amino acids: CASSPPASGGRADTQYF. CDR3 sequence (DNA): TGTGCCAGCTCACCACCGGCTAGCGGGGGAAGGGCAGATACGCAGTATTTT.

The rearrangement links TRBV4-1 to TRBJ1-4; D is ambiguous. CDR3 size: 13 residues. Looked up from germline, CDR1 is MGHRA and CDR2 is YSYEKL. V gave up 3 bases and J gave up 6 bases, with 8 bases separating them. The CDR3 bases are TGCGCCAGCAGCCAGGACTCCGATGAAAAACTGTTTTTT. This gives the protein CASSQDSDEKLFF.

The chain uses TRBV6-5 and TRBJ2-6, with D possibly TRBD1 on 5 matching bases. This CDR3 has 15 amino acids. V was cut by 5 bases and J by 0 bases, with 8 bases left in between. Germline V CDR1 and CDR2: MNHEY, SVGAGI. The DNA for the CDR3 is TGTGCCAGCAGTCCAGGGTTCTCTGGGGCCAACGTCCTGACTTTC. Its protein product is CASSPGFSGANVLTF.

A single count supports this clone. The chain is built from TRBV4-3 and TRBJ2-1; D is undetermined. CDR1 and CDR2 (germline): LGHNA, YSLEER. Trimming took off 1 base at V and 2 bases at J, with 9 bases between the two ends. There are 15 residues in the CDR3. The CDR3 spells CASSQASSPYNEQFF. In nucleotides, the CDR3 is TGCGCCAGCAGCCAAGCTTCTTCCCCCTACAATGAGCAGTTCTTC.

This CDR3 is CASSQQDRRNEKLFF. DNA for the CDR3: TGCGCCAGCAGCCAACAGGACAGGAGAAATGAAAAACTGTTTTTT. The chain employs TRBV4-3 and TRBJ1-4; 7 bases are a match to TRBD1. The CDR3 totals 15 residues. Germline V gene data show CDR1 as LGHNA and CDR2 as YSLEER. V shed 2 bases, J shed 5 bases, and the junction held 5 bases outside the gene matches.

This clone has ten or more counts. The chain uses TRBV10-3 and TRBJ1-3, with D possibly being TRBD1 (6 bases). Deletions cut 6 bases from V and 4 bases from J, with 19 bases between. The CDR3 runs to 16 residues. CDR1 is ENHRY and CDR2 is SYGVKD in the germline V gene. CDR3 residues: CAISLLGHRVGNTIYF. DNA of the CDR3: TGTGCCATCAGCCTACTGGGACATCGAGTCGGAAACACCATATATTTT.